The present T cell receptor beta chain was sequenced within a study of cytomegalovirus exposure and HLA in healthy donors. Looked up from germline, CDR1 is SEHNR and CDR2 is FQNEAQ (reference sequence). The CDR3 is made up of 16 amino acids. V shed 5 bases and J 3 bases; nucleotides not matched to a gene: 13. Primers: 60 Vbeta forward and 13 Jbeta reverse. Profiled with immunoSEQ multiplex PCR; TCRdb holds only in-frame clones, not every one. Seen here are about 110,000 clones, more than 70% observed once, and the top ten hold roughly 2.3%. This clonotype was sampled from a man aged 18 to 30 in good health and CMV-seronegative. The sequenced sample consisted of PBMCs. V and J are TRBV7-9 and TRBJ2-7, with 7 bases fitting TRBD2. CDR3 bases: TGTGCCAGCAGCCCGCGCGGCGGGGGAGATTTCTACGAGCAGTACTTC. Its translation is CASSPRGGGDFYEQYF.